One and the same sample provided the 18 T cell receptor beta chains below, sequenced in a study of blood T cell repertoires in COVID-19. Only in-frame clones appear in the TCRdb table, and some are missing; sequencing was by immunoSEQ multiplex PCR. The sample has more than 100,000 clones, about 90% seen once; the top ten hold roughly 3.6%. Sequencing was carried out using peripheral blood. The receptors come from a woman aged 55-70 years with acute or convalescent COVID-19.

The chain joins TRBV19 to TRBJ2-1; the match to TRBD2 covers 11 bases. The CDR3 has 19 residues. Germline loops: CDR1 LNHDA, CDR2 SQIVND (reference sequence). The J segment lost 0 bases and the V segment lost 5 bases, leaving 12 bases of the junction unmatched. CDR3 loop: CASSALLAGVPISYNEQFF. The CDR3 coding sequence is TGTGCCAGTAGTGCCCTACTAGCGGGAGTTCCGATCTCCTACAATGAGCAGTTCTTC.

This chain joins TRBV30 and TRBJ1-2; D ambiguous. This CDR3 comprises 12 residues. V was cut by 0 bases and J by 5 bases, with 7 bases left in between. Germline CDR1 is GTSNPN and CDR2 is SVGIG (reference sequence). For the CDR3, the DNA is TGTGCCTGGAGTGTTTCTGAGTATGGCTACACCTTC. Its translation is CAWSVSEYGYTF.

CDR3 bases: TGTGCCAGCGGACAGGTCCCCGATAATTCACCCCTCCACTTT. Encoded protein: CASGQVPDNSPLHF. J is TRBJ1-6 and V is TRBV6-5; 7 bases fit TRBD1. This CDR3 comprises 14 residues. The junction had 6 bases not matched to a gene; V was cut back by 8 bases and J by 5 bases. CDR1 is MNHEY, CDR2 SVGAGI, per germline.

CDR3 amino acids: CSVFGTSGSSPYEQYF. The CDR3 DNA reads as TGCAGCGTTTTCGGGACTAGCGGGAGTTCTCCCTACGAGCAGTACTTC. J is TRBJ2-7 and V is TRBV29-1; 14 nucleotides align to TRBD2. Germline lookup yields CDR1 SQVTM and CDR2 ANQGSEA. This CDR3 is built from 16 residues. The junction had 8 bases not matched to a gene; V was cut back by 5 bases and J by 2 bases.

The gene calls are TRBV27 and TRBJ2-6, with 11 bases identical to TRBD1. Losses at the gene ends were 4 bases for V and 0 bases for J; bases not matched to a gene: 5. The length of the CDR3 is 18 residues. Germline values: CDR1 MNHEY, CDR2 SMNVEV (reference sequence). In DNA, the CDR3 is TGTGCCAGCAGTTGGGACAGGGGGGGGATCTCTGGGGCCAACGTCCTGACTTTC. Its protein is CASSWDRGGISGANVLTF.

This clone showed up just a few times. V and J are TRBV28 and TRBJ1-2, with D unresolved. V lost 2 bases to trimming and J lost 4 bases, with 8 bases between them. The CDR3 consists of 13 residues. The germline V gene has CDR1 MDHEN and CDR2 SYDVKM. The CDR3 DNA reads TGTGCCAGCAGTTTAGAGGGCTTCTATGGCTACACCTTC. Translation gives CASSLEGFYGYTF.

CDR3 residues: CASSQGTNNEQFF. CDR3 DNA: TGTGCCAGCAGCCAAGGGACTAACAATGAGCAGTTCTTC. The chain has TRBV3-1 (or the pseudogene TRBV3-2) and TRBJ2-1, with a tentative D call TRBD2 (6 bases). This CDR3 has 13 residues. The V end lost 1 base, the J end lost 5 bases, and 6 bases lay between the germline ends. CDR1 and CDR2 from the germline V gene are LGHDT and YNNKEL (reference sequence).

CDR3 residues: CASSEVGRGHEQYV. The CDR3 DNA follows: TGTGCCAGCAGTGAAGTAGGAAGAGGGCACGAGCAGTACGTC. The chain employs TRBV6-1 and TRBJ2-7; tentative D call: TRBD2 (5 bases). Germline V gene data show CDR1 as MNHNS and CDR2 as SASEGT. With 1 base removed from V and 5 bases from J, the gap between germline ends came to 12 bases. This CDR3 is 14 amino acids long.

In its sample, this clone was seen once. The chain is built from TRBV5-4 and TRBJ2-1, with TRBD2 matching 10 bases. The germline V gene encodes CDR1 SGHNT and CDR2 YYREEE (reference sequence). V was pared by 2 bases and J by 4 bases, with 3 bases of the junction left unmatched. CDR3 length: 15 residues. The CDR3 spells CASSLRTSGYNEQFF. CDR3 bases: TGTGCCAGCAGCTTAAGGACTAGCGGATACAATGAGCAGTTCTTC. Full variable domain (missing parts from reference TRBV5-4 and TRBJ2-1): ETGVTQSPTHLIKTRGQQVTLRCSSQSGHNTVSWYQQALGQGPQFIFQYYREEENGRGNFPPRFSGLQFPNYSSELNVNALELDDSALYLCASSLRTSGYNEQFFGPGTRLTVL.

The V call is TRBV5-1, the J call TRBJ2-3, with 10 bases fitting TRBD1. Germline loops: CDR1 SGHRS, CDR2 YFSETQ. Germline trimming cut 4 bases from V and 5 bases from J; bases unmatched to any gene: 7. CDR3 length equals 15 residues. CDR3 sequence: CASSAEGQGLDTQYF. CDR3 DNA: TGCGCCAGCAGCGCCGAGGGACAGGGGTTAGATACGCAGTATTTT. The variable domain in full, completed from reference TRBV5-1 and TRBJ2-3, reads KAGVTQTPRYLIKTRGQQVTLSCSPISGHRSVSWYQQTPGQGLQFLFEYFSETQRNKGNFPGRFSGRQFSNSRSEMNVSTLELGDSALYLCASSAEGQGLDTQYFGPGTRLTVL.

The CDR3, as DNA: TGTGCCATCAGTGAGGGACAGGGTTTTCAGCCCCAGCATTTT. This codes for CAISEGQGFQPQHF. This sequence joins TRBV10-3 and TRBJ1-5; 8 positions match TRBD1. Germline-derived CDR1 and CDR2 are ENHRY and SYGVKD. CDR3 size: 14 residues. Trimming took 2 bases from V and 6 from J; bases not matched to a gene: 3.

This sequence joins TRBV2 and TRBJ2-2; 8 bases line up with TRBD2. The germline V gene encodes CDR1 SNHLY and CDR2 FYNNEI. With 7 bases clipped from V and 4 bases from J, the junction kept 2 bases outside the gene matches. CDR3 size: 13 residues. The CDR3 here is CASKRESTGELFF. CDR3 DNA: TGTGCCAGCAAGCGGGAGAGCACCGGGGAGCTGTTTTTT.

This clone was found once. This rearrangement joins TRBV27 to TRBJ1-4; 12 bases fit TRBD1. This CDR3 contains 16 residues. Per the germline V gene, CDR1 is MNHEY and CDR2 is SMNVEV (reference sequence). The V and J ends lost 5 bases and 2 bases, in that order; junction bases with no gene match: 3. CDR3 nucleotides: TGTGCCAGCAGTCCGGGACAGGGGGCGACTAATGAAAAACTGTTTTTT. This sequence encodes CASSPGQGATNEKLFF.

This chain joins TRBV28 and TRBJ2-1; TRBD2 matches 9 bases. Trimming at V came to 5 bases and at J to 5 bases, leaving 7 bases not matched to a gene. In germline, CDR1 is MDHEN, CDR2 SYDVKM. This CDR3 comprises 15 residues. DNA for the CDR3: TGTGCCAGCAGTGAACCGGGACTAGCAAACAATGAGCAGTTCTTC. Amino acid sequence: CASSEPGLANNEQFF.

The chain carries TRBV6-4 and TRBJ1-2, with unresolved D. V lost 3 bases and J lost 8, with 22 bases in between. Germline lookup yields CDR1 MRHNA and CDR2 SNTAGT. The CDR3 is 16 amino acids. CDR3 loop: CASSEGFSKASGGYTF. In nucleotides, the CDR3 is TGTGCCAGCAGTGAAGGATTCTCAAAAGCGTCCGGGGGCTACACCTTC.

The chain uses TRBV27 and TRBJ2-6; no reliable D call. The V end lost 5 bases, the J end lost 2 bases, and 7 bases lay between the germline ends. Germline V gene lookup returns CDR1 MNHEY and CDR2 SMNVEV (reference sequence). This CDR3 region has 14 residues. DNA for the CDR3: TGTGCCAGCAGTCCCATCACTGGGGCCAACGTCCTGACTTTC. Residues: CASSPITGANVLTF.

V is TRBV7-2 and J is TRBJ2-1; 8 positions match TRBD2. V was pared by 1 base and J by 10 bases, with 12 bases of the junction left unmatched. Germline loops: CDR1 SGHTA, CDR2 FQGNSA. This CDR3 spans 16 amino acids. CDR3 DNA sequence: TGTGCCAGCAGCTTAGTCTCGGGACTAGAAATCTTGGAGCAGTTCTTC. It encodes CASSLVSGLEILEQFF. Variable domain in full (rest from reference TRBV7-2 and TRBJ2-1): GAGVSQSPSNKVTEKGKDVELRCDPISGHTALYWYRQSLGQGLEFLIYFQGNSAPDKSGLPSDRFSAERTGGSVSTLTIQRTQQEDSAVYLCASSLVSGLEILEQFFGPGTRLTVL.

The CDR3 sequence is CASSRTGNYGYTF. In DNA, the CDR3 is TGTGCCAGCAGCAGAACAGGGAACTATGGCTACACCTTC. V gene TRBV12-3 or TRBV12-4 combines with J gene TRBJ1-2; tentatively, D is TRBD1 (6 bases). V lost 6 bases and J lost 2, with 10 bases in between. The CDR3 runs 13 residues.